This is a list of T cell receptor beta chains from one sample in a study of T cell changes during pregnancy in multiple sclerosis. Only in-frame clones appear in the TCRdb table, and some are missing; sequencing was by immunoSEQ multiplex PCR. The sample carries about 36,000 clones, almost 95% recorded once. This sample comprised CD4+ T cells from peripheral blood mononuclear cells, obtained in the third trimester of pregnancy. These receptors all stem from a female donor in good health, enrolled as a control in a pregnancy study. Both conserved end residues are part of each CDR3. The order of the fields is clone size, D gene, J gene, V gene, CDR3 protein, CDR3 DNA. D genes are given only for firm matches. Only some rows state a clone size, as once, few, many or a class for expanded clones.

>.|.|TRBJ2-7|TRBV18
CASTPDGRRGYEQYF
TGTGCCAGCACGCCGGACGGCCGGAGGGGCTACGAGCAGTACTTC
>.|TRBD1|TRBJ2-7|TRBV7-9
CASSQGTGLDYEQYF
TGTGCCAGCAGCCAAGGGACAGGGCTAGACTACGAGCAGTACTTC
>.|.|TRBJ2-7|TRBV27
CASSWTAEQYF
TGTGCCAGCAGTTGGACTGCCGAGCAGTACTTC
>.|TRBD1|TRBJ2-2|TRBV2
CASGRGQGNPTGELFF
TGTGCCAGCGGGCGGGGACAGGGGAATCCCACCGGGGAGCTGTTTTTT
>.|TRBD2|TRBJ2-1|TRBV2
CASSPIAGDYNEQFF
TGTGCCAGCAGCCCCATAGCGGGGGACTACAATGAGCAGTTCTTC
>.|.|TRBJ2-3|TRBV9
CASSVLQGASSGFDTQYF
TGTGCCAGCAGCGTACTTCAAGGGGCAAGTAGTGGATTCGATACGCAGTATTTT
>.|TRBD1|TRBJ1-6|TRBV27
CATCIRGLGNSPLHF
TGTGCCACCTGCATCAGGGGGCTAGGAAATTCACCCCTCCACTTT
>.|.|TRBJ1-4|TRBV4-2
CASSQPPGGGFEKLFF
TGTGCCAGCAGCCAACCCCCGGGGGGGGGATTTGAAAAACTGTTTTTT
>once|TRBD1|TRBJ1-2|TRBV7-8
CASSFPSGGLNYGYTF
TGTGCCAGCAGCTTCCCATCAGGGGGCCTTAACTATGGCTACACCTTC
>once|.|TRBJ1-5|TRBV19
CASSRGGGREGNQPQHF
TGTGCCAGTAGTCGGGGCGGAGGCCGGGAGGGGAATCAGCCCCAGCATTTT
>.|TRBD2|TRBJ2-3|TRBV5-4
CASSSGGGTDTQYF
TGTGCCAGCAGCTCCGGGGGGGGCACAGATACGCAGTATTTT
>.|.|TRBJ1-1|TRBV5-4
CASSLAGRGNTEAFF
TGTGCCAGCAGCTTGGCGGGCAGGGGGAACACTGAAGCTTTCTTT
>.|TRBD1|TRBJ1-4|TRBV28
CASSPSGTGVVKLFF
TGTGCCAGCAGCCCCTCCGGGACAGGGGTTGTGAAACTGTTTTTT
>.|TRBD1|TRBJ1-2|TRBV15
CATSRGAGQGNYGYTF
TGTGCCACCAGCAGAGGTGCGGGACAGGGTAACTATGGCTACACCTTC
>few|TRBD2|TRBJ2-5|TRBV29-1
CSVNELAGFGETQYF
TGCAGCGTTAACGAACTAGCGGGCTTTGGAGAGACCCAGTACTTC
>few|.|TRBJ1-5|TRBV19
CASKIYSHSNQPQHF
TGTGCCAGTAAAATTTACAGTCATAGCAATCAGCCCCAGCATTTT
>.|.|TRBJ2-1|TRBV7-2
CASRGSYNEQFF
TGTGCCAGCCGGGGCTCCTACAATGAGCAGTTCTTC
>.|.|TRBJ1-1|TRBV4-3
CASSQVFGPRGSEAFF
TGCGCCAGCAGCCAAGTCTTCGGCCCCCGGGGATCTGAAGCTTTCTTT
>once|TRBD1|TRBJ2-1|TRBV7-6
CASSARGGGTGSHNEQFF
TGTGCCAGCAGCGCTCGTGGGGGGGGGACAGGGTCGCACAATGAGCAGTTCTTC
>once|TRBD2|TRBJ2-1|TRBV7-2
CASSLDRAGGDEQFF
TGTGCCAGCAGCTTAGACAGGGCGGGAGGCGATGAGCAGTTCTTC
>.|TRBD1|TRBJ1-2|TRBV18
CASSGTGGLYGYTF
TGTGCCAGCTCAGGGACAGGGGGCCTCTATGGCTACACCTTC
>.|.|TRBJ2-6|TRBV14
CASGSGANVLTF
TGTGCCAGTGGGAGTGGGGCCAACGTCCTGACTTTC
>.|TRBD1|TRBJ2-2|TRBV7-3
CASSPIHRGMTGELFF
TGTGCCAGCAGCCCAATCCACAGGGGTATGACCGGGGAGCTGTTTTTT
>.|TRBD2|TRBJ2-5|TRBV4-3
CASSQGLAGRETQYF
TGCGCCAGCAGCCAAGGGCTAGCGGGGAGGGAGACCCAGTACTTC
>.|.|TRBJ2-6|TRBV6-1
CASSGAKSSGANVLTF
TGTGCCAGCAGTGGGGCCAAGAGCTCTGGGGCCAACGTCCTGACTTTC
>.|TRBD2|TRBJ2-3|TRBV12-5
CASGSASGGPGDTQYF
TGTGCTAGTGGTTCTGCTAGCGGGGGGCCGGGAGATACGCAGTATTTT
>.|TRBD2|TRBJ2-1|TRBV6-5
CASSYSGSSYNEQFF
TGTGCCAGCAGTTACAGCGGGAGCTCCTACAATGAGCAGTTCTTC
>.|.|TRBJ2-3|TRBV5-4
CASSLATDTQYF
TGTGCCAGCAGCTTGGCGACAGATACGCAGTATTTT
>.|.|TRBJ1-3|TRBV7-2
CASRPARGSRNTIYF
TGTGCCAGCAGGCCCGCGCGGGGCTCTAGAAACACCATATATTTT
>.|TRBD2|TRBJ2-3|TRBV28
CASKYGGADDTQYF
TGTGCCAGCAAATACGGGGGGGCAGACGATACGCAGTATTTT
>.|TRBD2|TRBJ2-3|TRBV11-2
CASTTRGGGTDTQYF
TGTGCCAGCACAACTCGCGGGGGGGGCACAGATACGCAGTATTTT
>.|.|TRBJ2-3|TRBV25-1
CASSESHDRDTDTQYF
TGTGCCAGCAGTGAATCCCATGACAGAGACACAGATACGCAGTATTTT
>.|TRBD2|TRBJ2-3|TRBV5-1
CASSLRGSGGSDTQYF
TGCGCCAGCAGCTTGCGGGGTAGCGGGGGTTCAGATACGCAGTATTTT
>.|.|TRBJ2-1|TRBV28
CASSLGGGQINEQFF
TGTGCCAGCAGTTTAGGGGGGGGCCAGATCAATGAGCAGTTCTTC
>.|.|TRBJ1-2|TRBV28
CASSTNPGQSYGYTF
TGTGCCAGCAGTACCAACCCGGGACAAAGCTATGGCTACACCTTC
>.|TRBD2|TRBJ2-7|TRBV7-2
CATGRRGGSHEQYF
TGTGCCACCGGTAGGCGGGGGGGCTCCCACGAGCAGTACTTC
>.|TRBD1|TRBJ2-3|TRBV2
CASRQGGTDTQYF
TGTGCCAGCCGGCAGGGGGGCACAGATACGCAGTATTTT
>.|TRBD1|TRBJ1-4|TRBV18
CASSPSDRGLTNEKLFF
TGTGCCAGCTCACCATCGGACAGGGGGCTTACTAATGAAAAACTGTTTTTT
>.|TRBD1|TRBJ2-1|TRBV18
CASKKGQTINEQFF
TGTGCCAGCAAAAAGGGACAGACGATCAATGAGCAGTTCTTC